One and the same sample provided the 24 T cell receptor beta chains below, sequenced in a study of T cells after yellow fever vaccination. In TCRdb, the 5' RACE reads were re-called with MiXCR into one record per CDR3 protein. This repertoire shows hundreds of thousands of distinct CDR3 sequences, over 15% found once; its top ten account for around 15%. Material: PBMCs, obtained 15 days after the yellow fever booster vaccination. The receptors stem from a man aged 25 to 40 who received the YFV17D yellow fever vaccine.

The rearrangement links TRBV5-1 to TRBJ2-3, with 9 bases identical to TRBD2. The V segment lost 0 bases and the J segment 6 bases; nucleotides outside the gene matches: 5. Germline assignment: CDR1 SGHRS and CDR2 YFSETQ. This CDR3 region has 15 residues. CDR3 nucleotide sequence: TGCGCCAGCAGCTTGGTTAGCGGGAGTTCCGATACGCAGTATTTT. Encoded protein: CASSLVSGSSDTQYF.

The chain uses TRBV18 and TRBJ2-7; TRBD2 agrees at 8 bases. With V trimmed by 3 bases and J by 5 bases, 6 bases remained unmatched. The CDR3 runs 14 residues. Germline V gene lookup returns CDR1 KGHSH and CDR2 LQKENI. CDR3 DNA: TGTGCCAGCTCACCTCCGGGACTAGTCCACGAGCAGTACTTC. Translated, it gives CASSPPGLVHEQYF.

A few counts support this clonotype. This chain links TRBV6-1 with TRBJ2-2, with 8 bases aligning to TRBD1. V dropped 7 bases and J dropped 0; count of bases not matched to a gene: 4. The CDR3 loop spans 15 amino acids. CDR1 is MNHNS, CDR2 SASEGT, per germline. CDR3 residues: CASTRGLTNTGELFF. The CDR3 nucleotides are TGTGCCAGCACCAGGGGGCTCACGAACACCGGGGAGCTGTTTTTT.

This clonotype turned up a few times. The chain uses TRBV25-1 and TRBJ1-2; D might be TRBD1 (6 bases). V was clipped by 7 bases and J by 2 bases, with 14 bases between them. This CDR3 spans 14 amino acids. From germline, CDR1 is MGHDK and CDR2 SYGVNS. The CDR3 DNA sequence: TGTGCCAGCACTATGACAGGAGTCAACTATGGCTACACCTTC. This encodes CASTMTGVNYGYTF.

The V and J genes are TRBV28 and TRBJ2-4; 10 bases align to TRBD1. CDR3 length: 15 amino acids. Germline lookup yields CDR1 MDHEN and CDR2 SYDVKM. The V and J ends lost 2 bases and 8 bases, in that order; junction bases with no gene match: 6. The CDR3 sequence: CASSLMTGGAYIQYF. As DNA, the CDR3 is TGTGCCAGCAGTTTAATGACAGGGGGCGCATACATTCAGTACTTC. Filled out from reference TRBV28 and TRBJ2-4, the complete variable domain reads DVKVTQSSRYLVKRTGEKVFLECVQDMDHENMFWYRQDPGLGLRLIYFSYDVKMKEKGDIPEGYSVSREKKERFSLILESASTNQTSMYLCASSLMTGGAYIQYFGAGTRLSVL.

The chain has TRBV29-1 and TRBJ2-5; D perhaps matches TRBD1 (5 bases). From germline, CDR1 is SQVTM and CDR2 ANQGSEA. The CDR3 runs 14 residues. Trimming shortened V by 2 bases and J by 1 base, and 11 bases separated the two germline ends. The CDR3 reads CSVELQGSQETQYF. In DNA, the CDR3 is TGCAGCGTTGAATTGCAGGGATCCCAAGAGACCCAGTACTTC.

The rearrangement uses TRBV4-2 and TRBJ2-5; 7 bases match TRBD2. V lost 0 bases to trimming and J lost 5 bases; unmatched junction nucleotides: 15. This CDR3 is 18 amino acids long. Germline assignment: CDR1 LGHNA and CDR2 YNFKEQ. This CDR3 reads CASSQDLIRTSPWETQYF. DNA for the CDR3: TGTGCCAGCAGCCAAGATCTAATCCGGACTAGTCCTTGGGAGACCCAGTACTTC.

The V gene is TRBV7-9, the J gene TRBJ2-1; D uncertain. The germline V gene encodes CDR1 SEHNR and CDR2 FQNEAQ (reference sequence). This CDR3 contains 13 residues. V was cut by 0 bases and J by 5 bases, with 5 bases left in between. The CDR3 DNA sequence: TGTGCCAGCAGCTTAGCGGGTGACAATGAGCAGTTCTTC. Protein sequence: CASSLAGDNEQFF.

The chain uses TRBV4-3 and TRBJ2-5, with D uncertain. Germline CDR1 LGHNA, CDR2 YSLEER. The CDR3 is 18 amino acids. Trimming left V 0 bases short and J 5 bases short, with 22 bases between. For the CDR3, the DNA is TGCGCCAGCAGCCAAGAATGGCGCTTGGCTACGAGGTTTGAGACCCAGTACTTC. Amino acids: CASSQEWRLATRFETQYF.

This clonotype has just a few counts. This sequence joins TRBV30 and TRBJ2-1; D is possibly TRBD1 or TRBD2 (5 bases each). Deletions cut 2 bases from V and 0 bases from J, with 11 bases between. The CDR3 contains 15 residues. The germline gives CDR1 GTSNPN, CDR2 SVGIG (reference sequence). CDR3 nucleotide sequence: TGTGCCTGGAGTTCGGGACCGAGCTCCTACAATGAGCAGTTCTTC. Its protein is CAWSSGPSSYNEQFF.

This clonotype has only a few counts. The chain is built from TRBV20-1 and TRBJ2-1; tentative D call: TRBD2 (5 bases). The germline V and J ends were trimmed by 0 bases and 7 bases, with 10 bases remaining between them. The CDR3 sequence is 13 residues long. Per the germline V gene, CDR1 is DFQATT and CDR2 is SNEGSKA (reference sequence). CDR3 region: CSARDPRGNEQFF. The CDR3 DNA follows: TGCAGTGCTAGAGACCCGAGAGGGAATGAGCAGTTCTTC.

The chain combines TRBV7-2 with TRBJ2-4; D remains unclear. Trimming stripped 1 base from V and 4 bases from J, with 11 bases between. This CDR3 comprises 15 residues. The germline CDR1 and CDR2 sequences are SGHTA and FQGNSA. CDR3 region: CASSLVHGTKNIQYF. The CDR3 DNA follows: TGTGCCAGCAGCTTAGTCCACGGAACAAAAAACATTCAGTACTTC.

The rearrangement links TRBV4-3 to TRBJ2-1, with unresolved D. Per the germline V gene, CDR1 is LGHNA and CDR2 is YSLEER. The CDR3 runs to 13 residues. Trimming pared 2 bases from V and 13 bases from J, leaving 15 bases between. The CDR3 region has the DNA TGCGCCAGCAGCCAATCCCATCTGGAGTCTCAGTTCTTC. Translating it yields CASSQSHLESQFF.

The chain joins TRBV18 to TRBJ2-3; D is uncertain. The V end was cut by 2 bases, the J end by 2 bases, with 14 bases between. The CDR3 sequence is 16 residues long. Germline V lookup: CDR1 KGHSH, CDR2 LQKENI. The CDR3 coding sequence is TGTGCCAGCTCACCATTCGGTAGCATCAACACAGATACGCAGTATTTT. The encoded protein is CASSPFGSINTDTQYF.

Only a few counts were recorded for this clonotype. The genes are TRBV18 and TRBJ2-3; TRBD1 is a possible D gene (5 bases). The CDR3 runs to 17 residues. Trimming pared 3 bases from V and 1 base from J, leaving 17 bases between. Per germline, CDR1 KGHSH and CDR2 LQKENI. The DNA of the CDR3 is TGTGCCAGCTCACCCTCTCTCAGGGTGGGTGGCACAGATACGCAGTATTTT. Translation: CASSPSLRVGGTDTQYF.

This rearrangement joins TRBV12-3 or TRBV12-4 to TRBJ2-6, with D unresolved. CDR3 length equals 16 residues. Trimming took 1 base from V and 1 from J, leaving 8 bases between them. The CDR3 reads CASSLERTSGANVLTF. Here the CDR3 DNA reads TGTGCCAGCAGTTTAGAACGGACGTCTGGGGCCAACGTCCTGACTTTC.

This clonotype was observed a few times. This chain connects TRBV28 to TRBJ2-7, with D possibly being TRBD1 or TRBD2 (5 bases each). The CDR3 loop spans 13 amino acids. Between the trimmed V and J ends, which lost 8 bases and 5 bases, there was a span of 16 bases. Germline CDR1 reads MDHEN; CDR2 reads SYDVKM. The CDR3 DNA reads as TGTGCCAGCCTCGGGGACGGGCCTAACGAGCAGTACTTC. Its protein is CASLGDGPNEQYF.

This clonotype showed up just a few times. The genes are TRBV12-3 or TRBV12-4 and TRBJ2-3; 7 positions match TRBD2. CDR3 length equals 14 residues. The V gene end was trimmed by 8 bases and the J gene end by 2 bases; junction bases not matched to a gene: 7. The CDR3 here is CASSAAGVTDTQYF. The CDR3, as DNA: TGTGCCAGCTCCGCGGCGGGGGTCACAGATACGCAGTATTTT.

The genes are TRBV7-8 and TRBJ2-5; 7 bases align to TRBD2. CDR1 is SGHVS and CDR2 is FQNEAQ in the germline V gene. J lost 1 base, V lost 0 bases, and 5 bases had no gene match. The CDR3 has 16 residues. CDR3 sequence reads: CASSLAGSGFQETQYF. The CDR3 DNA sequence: TGTGCCAGCAGCTTAGCGGGTAGCGGGTTCCAAGAGACCCAGTACTTC.

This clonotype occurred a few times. The CDR3 spells CASRARQRESDNEQFF. CDR3 DNA: TGTGCCAGCAGGGCACGGCAGCGGGAGTCCGACAATGAGCAGTTCTTC. The chain uses TRBV7-9 and TRBJ2-1; 8 nucleotides line up with TRBD2. The CDR3 covers 16 residues. The V segment lost 6 bases and the J segment 5 bases; nucleotides outside the gene matches: 12. The germline V gene encodes CDR1 SEHNR and CDR2 FQNEAQ (reference sequence).

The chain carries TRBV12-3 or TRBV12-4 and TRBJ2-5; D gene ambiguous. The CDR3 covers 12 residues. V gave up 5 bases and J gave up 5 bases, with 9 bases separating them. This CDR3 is CASSTPLETQYF. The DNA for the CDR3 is TGTGCCAGCAGTACTCCTCTTGAGACCCAGTACTTC.

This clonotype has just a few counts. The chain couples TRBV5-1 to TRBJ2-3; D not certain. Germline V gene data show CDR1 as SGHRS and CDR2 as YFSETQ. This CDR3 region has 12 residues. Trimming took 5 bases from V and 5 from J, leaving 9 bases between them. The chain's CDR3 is CASRQLEDTQYF. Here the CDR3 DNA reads TGCGCCAGCAGACAGCTAGAAGATACGCAGTATTTT.

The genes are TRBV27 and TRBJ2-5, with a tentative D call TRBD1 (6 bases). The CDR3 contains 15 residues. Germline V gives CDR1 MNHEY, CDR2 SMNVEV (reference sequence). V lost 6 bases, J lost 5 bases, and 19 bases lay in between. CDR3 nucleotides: TGTGCCAGCAGACCCCCACAGGGCGACTGGGAGACCCAGTACTTC. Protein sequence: CASRPPQGDWETQYF.

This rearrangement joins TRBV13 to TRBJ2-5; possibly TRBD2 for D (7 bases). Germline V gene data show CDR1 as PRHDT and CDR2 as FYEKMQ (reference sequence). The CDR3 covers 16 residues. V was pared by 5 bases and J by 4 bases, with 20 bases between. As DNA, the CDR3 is TGTGCCAGCAGCCAGCGTGAAGCGGGACACACAGAGACCCAGTACTTC. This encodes CASSQREAGHTETQYF.